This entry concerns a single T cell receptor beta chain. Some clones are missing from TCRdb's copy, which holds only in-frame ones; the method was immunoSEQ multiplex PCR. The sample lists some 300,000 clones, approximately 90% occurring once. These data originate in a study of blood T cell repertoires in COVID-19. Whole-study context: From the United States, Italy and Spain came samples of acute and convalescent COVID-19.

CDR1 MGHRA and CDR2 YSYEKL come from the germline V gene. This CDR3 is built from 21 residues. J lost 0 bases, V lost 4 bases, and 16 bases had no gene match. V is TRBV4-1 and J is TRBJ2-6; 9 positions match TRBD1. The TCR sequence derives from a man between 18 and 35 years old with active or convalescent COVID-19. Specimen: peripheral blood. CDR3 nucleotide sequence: TGCGCCAGCAGCCTCCGTTTTCAGACAGGGGGTTCATTCTCTGGGGCCAACGTCCTGACTTTC. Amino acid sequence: CASSLRFQTGGSFSGANVLTF.